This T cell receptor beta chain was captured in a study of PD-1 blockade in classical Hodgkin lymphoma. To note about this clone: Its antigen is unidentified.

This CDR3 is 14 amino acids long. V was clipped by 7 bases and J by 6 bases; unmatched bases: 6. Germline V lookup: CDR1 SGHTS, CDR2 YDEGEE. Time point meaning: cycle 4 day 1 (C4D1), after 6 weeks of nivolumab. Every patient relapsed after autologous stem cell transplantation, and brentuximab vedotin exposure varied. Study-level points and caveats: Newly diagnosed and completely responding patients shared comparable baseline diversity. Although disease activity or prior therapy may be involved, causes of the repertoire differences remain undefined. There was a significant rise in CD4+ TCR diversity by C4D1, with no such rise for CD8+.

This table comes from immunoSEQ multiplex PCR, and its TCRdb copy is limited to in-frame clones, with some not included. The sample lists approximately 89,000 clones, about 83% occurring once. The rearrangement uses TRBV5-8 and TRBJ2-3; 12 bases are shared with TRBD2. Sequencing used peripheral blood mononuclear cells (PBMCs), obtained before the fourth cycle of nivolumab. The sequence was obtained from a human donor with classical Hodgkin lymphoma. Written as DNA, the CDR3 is TGTGCCAGCGGACTAGCGGGATTGGCGGATACGCAGTATTTT. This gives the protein CASGLAGLADTQYF. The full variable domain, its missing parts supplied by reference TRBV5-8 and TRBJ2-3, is EAGVTQSPTHLIKTRGQQATLRCSPISGHTSVYWYQQALGLGLQFLLWYDEGEERNRGNFPPRFSGRQFPNYSSELNVNALELEDSALYLCASGLAGLADTQYFGPGTRLTVL.